This TCR beta chain was recorded in a study of blood T cell repertoires in COVID-19. Background on the study: Samples representing acute and convalescent COVID-19 were sourced from the United States, Italy and Spain. T cells, B-cell-depleted T cells, or PBMCs provided the cDNA or gDNA that served as material.

Original processing methods: Scientists estimated how many nucleated cells there were by amplifying reference gene primers. The table came from immunoSEQ multiplex PCR; TCRdb's copy has only in-frame clones and leaves some out. V and J calls and clone size are as listed in that table; D and trimming were resolved from the DNA. The sample records roughly 43,000 clones, roughly 88% being singletons. This clone was observed a single time. Trimming removed 6 bases from V and 8 bases from J; junction bases left unmatched: 10. The CDR3 spans 15 residues. Germline CDR1 is KGHSH and CDR2 is LQKENI. The chain has TRBV18 and TRBJ1-4, with TRBD1 identical over 9 bases. The TCR originated in a man aged 60 to 75 with active COVID-19. Sequenced material: peripheral blood. CDR3 residues: CASSQTGGSNEKLFF. Here the CDR3 DNA reads TGTGCCAGCTCTCAAACAGGGGGCAGTAACGAAAAACTGTTTTTT.